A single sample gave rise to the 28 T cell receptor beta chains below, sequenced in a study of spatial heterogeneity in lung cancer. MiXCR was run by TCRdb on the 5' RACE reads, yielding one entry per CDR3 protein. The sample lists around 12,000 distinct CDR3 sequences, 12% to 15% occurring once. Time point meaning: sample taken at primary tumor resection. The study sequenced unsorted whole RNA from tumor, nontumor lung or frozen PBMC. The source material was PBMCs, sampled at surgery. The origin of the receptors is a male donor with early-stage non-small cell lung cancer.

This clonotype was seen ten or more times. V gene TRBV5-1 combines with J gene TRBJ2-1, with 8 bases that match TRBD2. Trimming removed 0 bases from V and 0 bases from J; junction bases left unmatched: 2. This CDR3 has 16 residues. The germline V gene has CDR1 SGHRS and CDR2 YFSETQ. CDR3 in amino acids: CASSLAGGSSYNEQFF. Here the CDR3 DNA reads TGCGCCAGCAGCTTGGCGGGGGGGTCCTCCTACAATGAGCAGTTCTTC.

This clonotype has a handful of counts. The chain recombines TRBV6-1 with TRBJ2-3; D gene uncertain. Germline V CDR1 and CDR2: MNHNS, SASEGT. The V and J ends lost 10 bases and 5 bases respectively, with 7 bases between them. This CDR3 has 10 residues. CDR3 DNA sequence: TGTGCCACCGGCCTAGATACGCAGTATTTT. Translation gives CATGLDTQYF.

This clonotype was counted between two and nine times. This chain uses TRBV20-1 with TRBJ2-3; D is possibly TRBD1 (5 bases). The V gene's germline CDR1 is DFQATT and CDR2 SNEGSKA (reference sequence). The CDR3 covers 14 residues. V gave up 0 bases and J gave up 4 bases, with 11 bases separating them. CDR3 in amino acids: CSARDQGGSDTQYF. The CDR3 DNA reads TGCAGTGCTAGAGATCAGGGTGGATCAGATACGCAGTATTTT.

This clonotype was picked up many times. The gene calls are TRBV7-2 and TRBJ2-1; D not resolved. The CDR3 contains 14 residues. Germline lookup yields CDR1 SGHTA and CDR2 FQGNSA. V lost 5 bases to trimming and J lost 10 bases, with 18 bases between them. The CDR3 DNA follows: TGTGCCAGCAGCCCCCTATTCGATCAGTGGGAGCAGTTCTTC. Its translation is CASSPLFDQWEQFF.

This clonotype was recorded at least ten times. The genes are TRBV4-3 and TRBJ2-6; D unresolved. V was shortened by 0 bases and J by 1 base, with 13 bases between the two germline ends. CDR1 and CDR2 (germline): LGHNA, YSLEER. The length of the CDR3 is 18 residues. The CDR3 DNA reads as TGCGCCAGCAGCCAAGAAGGACCTTTTCGATCTGGGGCCAACGTCCTGACTTTC. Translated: CASSQEGPFRSGANVLTF.

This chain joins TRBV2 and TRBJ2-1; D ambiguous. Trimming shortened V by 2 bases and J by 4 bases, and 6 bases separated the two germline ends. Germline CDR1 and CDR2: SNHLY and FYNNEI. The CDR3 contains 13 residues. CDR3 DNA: TGTGCCAGCAGTGAACTCAGTTACAATGAGCAGTTCTTC. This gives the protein CASSELSYNEQFF.

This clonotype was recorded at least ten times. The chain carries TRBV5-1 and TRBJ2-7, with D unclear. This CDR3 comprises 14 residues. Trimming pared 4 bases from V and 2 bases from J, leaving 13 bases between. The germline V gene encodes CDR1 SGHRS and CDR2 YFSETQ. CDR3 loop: CASSRSWDTYEQYF. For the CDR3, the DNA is TGCGCCAGCAGCCGGTCGTGGGATACCTACGAGCAGTACTTC.

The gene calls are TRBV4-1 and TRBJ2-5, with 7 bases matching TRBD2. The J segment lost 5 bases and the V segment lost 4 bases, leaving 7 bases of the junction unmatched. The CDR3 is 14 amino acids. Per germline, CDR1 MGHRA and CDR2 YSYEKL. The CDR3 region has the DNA TGCGCCAGCAGCCCACGGGCCGGGGGGGAGACCCAGTACTTC. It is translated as CASSPRAGGETQYF.

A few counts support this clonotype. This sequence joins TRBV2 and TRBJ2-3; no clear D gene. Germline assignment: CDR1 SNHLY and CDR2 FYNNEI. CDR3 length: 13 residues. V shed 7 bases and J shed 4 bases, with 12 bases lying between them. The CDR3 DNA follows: TGTGCCAGCAACCTGAATGGTCCAGATACGCAGTATTTT. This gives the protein CASNLNGPDTQYF.

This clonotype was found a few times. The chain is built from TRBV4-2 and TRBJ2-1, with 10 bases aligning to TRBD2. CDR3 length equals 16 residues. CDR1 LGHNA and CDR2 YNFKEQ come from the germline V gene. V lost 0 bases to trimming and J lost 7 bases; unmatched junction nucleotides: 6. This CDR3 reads CASSQDSLAGENEQFF. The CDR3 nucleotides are TGTGCCAGCAGCCAAGATAGCCTAGCGGGGGAAAATGAGCAGTTCTTC.

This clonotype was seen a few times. CDR3 nucleotide sequence: TGTGCCAGCACCCAGACAGGGGGAACTGAAGCTTTCTTT. The encoded protein is CASTQTGGTEAFF. The rearrangement uses TRBV28 and TRBJ1-1; 9 bases are a match to TRBD1. CDR1 is MDHEN and CDR2 is SYDVKM in the germline V gene. This CDR3 is 13 amino acids long. Unmatched junction bases numbered 5, after V lost 7 bases and J lost 5 bases.

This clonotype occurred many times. This CDR3 is CAMGREYYEQYF. Here the CDR3 DNA reads TGTGCCATGGGGCGGGAATACTACGAGCAGTACTTC. This chain links TRBV5-4 with TRBJ2-7; perhaps TRBD2 as D (6 bases). CDR1 and CDR2 from the germline V gene are SGHNT and YYREEE (reference sequence). Trimming stripped 9 bases from V and 3 bases from J, with 13 bases between. CDR3 length: 12 residues.

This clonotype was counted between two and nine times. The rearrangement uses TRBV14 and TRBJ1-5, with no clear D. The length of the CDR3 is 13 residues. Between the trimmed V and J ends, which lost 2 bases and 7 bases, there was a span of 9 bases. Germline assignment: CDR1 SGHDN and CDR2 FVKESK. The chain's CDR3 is CASSQSGWQPQHF. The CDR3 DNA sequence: TGTGCCAGCAGCCAAAGTGGGTGGCAGCCCCAGCATTTT. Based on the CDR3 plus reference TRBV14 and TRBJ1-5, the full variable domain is EAGVTQFPSHSVIEKGQTVTLRCDPISGHDNLYWYRRVMGKEIKFLLHFVKESKQDESGMPNNRFLAERTGGTYSTLKVQPAELEDSGVYFCASSQSGWQPQHFGDGTRLSIL.

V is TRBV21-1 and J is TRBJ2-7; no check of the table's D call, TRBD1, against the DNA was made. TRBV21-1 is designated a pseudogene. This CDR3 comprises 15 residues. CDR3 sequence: CASSVRDRSSYEQYF. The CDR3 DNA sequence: TGTGCCAGCAGCGTCCGGGACAGAAGCTCCTACGAGCAGTACTTC.

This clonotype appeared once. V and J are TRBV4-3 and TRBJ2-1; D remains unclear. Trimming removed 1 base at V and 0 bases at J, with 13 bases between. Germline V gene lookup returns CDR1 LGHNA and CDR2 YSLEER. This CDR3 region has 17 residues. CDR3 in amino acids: CASSQVLLFSSYNEQFF. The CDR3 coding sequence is TGCGCCAGCAGCCAAGTCCTCCTTTTTAGCTCCTACAATGAGCAGTTCTTC.

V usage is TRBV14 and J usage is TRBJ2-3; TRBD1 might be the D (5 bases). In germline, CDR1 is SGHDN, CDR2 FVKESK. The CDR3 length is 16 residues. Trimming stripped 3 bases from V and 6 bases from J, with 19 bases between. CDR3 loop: CASSQGTGSPADTQYF. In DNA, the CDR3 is TGTGCCAGCAGCCAGGGAACAGGTTCCCCCGCTGATACGCAGTATTTT.

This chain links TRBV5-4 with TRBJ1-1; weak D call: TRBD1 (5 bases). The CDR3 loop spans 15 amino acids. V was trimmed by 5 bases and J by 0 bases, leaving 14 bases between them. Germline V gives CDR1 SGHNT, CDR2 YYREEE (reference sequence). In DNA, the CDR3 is TGTGCCAGCAGTGTGGGGGGGAATATGAACACTGAAGCTTTCTTT. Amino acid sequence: CASSVGGNMNTEAFF.

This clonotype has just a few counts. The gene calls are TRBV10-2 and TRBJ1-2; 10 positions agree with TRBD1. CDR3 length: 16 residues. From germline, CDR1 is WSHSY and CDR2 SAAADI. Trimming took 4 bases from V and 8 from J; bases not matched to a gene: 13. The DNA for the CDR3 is TGCGCCAGCAGTGTCCTTCCCTACGGGACAGGGGAGGGCTACACCTTC. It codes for CASSVLPYGTGEGYTF.

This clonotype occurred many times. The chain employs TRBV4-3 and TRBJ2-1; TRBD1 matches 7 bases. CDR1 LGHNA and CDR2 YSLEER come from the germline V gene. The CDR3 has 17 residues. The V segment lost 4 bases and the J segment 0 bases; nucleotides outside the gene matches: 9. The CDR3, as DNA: TGCGCCAGCAGCCCCATAGAGGGGGCGAGCTCCTACAATGAGCAGTTCTTC. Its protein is CASSPIEGASSYNEQFF.

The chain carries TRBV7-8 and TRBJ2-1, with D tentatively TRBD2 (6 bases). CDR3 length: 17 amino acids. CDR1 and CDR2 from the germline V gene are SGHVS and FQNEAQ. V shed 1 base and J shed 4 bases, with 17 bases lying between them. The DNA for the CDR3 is TGTGCCAGCAGCTTAGTATTAGGGCTAGCGCATTACAATGAGCAGTTCTTC. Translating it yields CASSLVLGLAHYNEQFF.

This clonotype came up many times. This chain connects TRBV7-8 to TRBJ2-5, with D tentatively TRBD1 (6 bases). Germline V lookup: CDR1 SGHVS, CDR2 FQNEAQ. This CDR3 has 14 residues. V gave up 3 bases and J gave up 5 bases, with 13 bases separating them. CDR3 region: CASSLGAGWETQYF. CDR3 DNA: TGTGCCAGCAGCTTGGGGGCCGGGTGGGAGACCCAGTACTTC.

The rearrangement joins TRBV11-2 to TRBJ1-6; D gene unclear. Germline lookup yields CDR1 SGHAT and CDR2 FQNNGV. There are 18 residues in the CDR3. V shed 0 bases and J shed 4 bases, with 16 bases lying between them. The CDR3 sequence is CASSLDRNAVAYNSPLHF. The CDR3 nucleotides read TGTGCCAGCAGCTTAGATCGGAACGCCGTGGCATATAATTCACCCCTCCACTTT.

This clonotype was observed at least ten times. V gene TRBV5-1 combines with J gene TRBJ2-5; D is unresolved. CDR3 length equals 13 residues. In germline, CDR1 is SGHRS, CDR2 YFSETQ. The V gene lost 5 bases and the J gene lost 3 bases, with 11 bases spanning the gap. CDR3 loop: CASRLTGEETQYF. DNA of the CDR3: TGCGCCAGCAGGCTTACTGGGGAAGAGACCCAGTACTTC.

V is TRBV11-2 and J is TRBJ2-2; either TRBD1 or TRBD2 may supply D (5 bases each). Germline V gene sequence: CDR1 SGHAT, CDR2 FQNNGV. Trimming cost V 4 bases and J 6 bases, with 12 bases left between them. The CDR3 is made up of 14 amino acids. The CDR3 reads CASSWDRLPGELFF. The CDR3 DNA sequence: TGTGCCAGCAGCTGGGACCGGCTCCCCGGGGAGCTGTTTTTT. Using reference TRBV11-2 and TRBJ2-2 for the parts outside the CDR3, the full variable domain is EAGVAQSPRYKIIEKRQSVAFWCNPISGHATLYWYQQILGQGPKLLIQFQNNGVVDDSQLPKDRFSAERLKGVDSTLKIQPAKLEDSAVYLCASSWDRLPGELFFGEGSRLTVL.

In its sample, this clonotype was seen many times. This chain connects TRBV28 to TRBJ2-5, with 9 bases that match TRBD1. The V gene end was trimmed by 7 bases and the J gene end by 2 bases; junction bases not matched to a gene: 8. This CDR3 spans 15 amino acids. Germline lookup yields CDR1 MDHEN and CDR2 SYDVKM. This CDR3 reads CASNLGTGLQETQYF. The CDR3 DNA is TGTGCCAGCAACCTGGGGACAGGGCTACAAGAGACCCAGTACTTC.

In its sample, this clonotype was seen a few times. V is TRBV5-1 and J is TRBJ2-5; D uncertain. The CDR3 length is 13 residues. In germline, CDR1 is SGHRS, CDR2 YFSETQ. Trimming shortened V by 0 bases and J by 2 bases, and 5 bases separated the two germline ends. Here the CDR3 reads CASSLGPQETQYF. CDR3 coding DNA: TGCGCCAGCAGCTTGGGGCCACAAGAGACCCAGTACTTC.

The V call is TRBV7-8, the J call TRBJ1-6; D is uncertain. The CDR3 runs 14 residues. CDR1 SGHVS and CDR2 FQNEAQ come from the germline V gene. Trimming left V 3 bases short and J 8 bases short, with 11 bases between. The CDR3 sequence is CASSFSGSHSPLHF. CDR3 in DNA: TGTGCCAGCAGCTTCTCGGGGTCCCATTCACCCCTCCACTTT.

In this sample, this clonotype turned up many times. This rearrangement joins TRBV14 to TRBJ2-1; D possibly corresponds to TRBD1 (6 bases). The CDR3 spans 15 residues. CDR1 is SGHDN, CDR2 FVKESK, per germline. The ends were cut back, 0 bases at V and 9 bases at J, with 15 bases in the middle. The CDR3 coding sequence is TGTGCCAGCAGCCAAGATTTACCAGGGGTGGGTGAGCAGTTCTTC. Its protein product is CASSQDLPGVGEQFF.